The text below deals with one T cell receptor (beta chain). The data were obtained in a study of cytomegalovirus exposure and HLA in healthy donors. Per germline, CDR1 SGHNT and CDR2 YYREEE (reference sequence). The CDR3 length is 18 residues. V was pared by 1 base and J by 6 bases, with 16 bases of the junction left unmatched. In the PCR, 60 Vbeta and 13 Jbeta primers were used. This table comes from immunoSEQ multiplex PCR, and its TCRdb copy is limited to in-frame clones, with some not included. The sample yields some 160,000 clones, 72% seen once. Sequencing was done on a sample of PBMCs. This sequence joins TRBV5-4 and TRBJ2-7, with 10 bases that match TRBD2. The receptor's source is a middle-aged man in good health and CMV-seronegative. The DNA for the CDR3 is TGTGCCAGCAGCTTGTTGGGGCTAGCGGGAGCTGGAGAGCGCGAGCAGTACTTC. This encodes CASSLLGLAGAGEREQYF.